The 13 T cell receptor beta chains listed next were all sequenced from one sample in a study of T cell responses to AZD1222 COVID-19 vaccine. The table came from immunoSEQ multiplex PCR; TCRdb's copy has only in-frame clones and leaves some out. Of 85,000 to 130,000 clones listed, 90% are singletons. The sequencing here drew on peripheral blood, taken on day 0 of AZD1222 vaccination. Every receptor here comes from an adult in good health.

The chain couples TRBV5-1 to TRBJ1-4; TRBD1 aligns across 8 bases. J was trimmed by 4 bases and V by 3 bases; bases with no gene match: 11. CDR3 size: 17 residues. Germline values: CDR1 SGHRS, CDR2 YFSETQ. The CDR3 spells CASSSYPPGQVNEKLFF. In DNA form, the CDR3 reads TGCGCCAGCAGCTCCTACCCCCCGGGACAGGTTAATGAAAAACTGTTTTTT.

The chain uses TRBV7-8 and TRBJ1-2, with 8 positions matching TRBD1. CDR1 and CDR2 (germline): SGHVS, FQNEAQ. V trimming: 4 bases; J trimming: 8 bases; junction bases outside the gene matches: 9. This CDR3 region has 14 residues. CDR3: CASSSNRGSRGYTF. CDR3 nucleotide sequence: TGTGCCAGCAGCTCCAACAGGGGGTCTAGAGGCTACACCTTC.

This chain connects TRBV21-1 to TRBJ1-1. TRBV21-1 is a pseudogene segment. The CDR3 sequence is 16 residues long. CDR3 region: CASSKKFDGKNTEAFF. CDR3 coding DNA: TGTGCCAGCAGCAAAAAGTTCGACGGTAAGAACACTGAAGCTTTCTTT.

This chain joins TRBV28 and TRBJ1-1; D ambiguous. Germline-derived CDR1 and CDR2 are MDHEN and SYDVKM. V dropped 11 bases and J dropped 8 bases, with 12 bases sitting between them. The CDR3 has 10 amino acids. DNA of the CDR3: TGTGCCGTGCAAAGAATGGAAGCTTTCTTT. It encodes CAVQRMEAFF. Drawing the rest from reference TRBV28 and TRBJ1-1, the complete variable domain is DVKVTQSSRYLVKRTGEKVFLECVQDMDHENMFWYRQDPGLGLRLIYFSYDVKMKEKGDIPEGYSVSREKKERFSLILESASTNQTSMYLCAVQRMEAFFGQGTRLTVV.

V and J are TRBV2 and TRBJ1-1; a weak D match, TRBD1 (6 bases). The CDR3 contains 13 residues. V was clipped by 5 bases and J by 6 bases, with 13 bases between them. Germline CDR1 is SNHLY and CDR2 is FYNNEI. CDR3 sequence (DNA): TGTGCCAGCAGTTACAGGGTCGGCGCTGAAGCTTTCTTT. Its translation is CASSYRVGAEAFF.

V and J are TRBV28 and TRBJ1-6, with 7 bases aligning to TRBD1. There are 15 residues in the CDR3. The V gene's germline CDR1 is MDHEN and CDR2 SYDVKM. J gave up 7 bases and V 5 bases, and 8 bases lay outside the gene matches. In DNA form, the CDR3 reads TGTGCCAGCAGTGTTCCCGGGACAGAAAATTCACCCCTCCACTTT. It encodes CASSVPGTENSPLHF.

J is TRBJ2-5 and V is TRBV6-5; TRBD2 aligns across 8 bases. V lost 6 bases, J lost 1 base, and 1 base stayed unmatched. CDR1 is MNHEY, CDR2 SVGAGI, per germline. The CDR3 is made up of 13 amino acids. In nucleotides, the CDR3 is TGTGCCAGCAGAGGGACTAGCCAAGAGACCCAGTACTTC. It is translated as CASRGTSQETQYF.

The chain links TRBV18 to TRBJ1-4, with a tentative D call TRBD1 (5 bases). Germline assignment: CDR1 KGHSH and CDR2 LQKENI. Trimming stripped 3 bases from V and 5 bases from J, with 13 bases between. This CDR3 has 15 amino acids. In nucleotides, the CDR3 is TGTGCCAGCTCACCCGTAGCCGGGGCCAATGAAAAACTGTTTTTT. It yields the protein CASSPVAGANEKLFF.

The CDR3 sequence is CASTEVILPYEQYF. DNA of the CDR3: TGTGCCAGCACCGAGGTGATCTTACCCTACGAGCAGTACTTC. The chain couples TRBV2 to TRBJ2-7; D remains ambiguous. The CDR3 runs to 14 residues. Germline loops: CDR1 SNHLY, CDR2 FYNNEI. V was trimmed by 7 bases and J by 2 bases, leaving 15 bases between them. The full variable domain, completed using reference TRBV2 and TRBJ2-7, is EPEVTQTPSHQVTQMGQEVILRCVPISNHLYFYWYRQILGQKVEFLVSFYNNEISEKSEIFDDQFSVERPDGSNFTLKIRSTKLEDSAMYFCASTEVILPYEQYFGPGTRLTVT.

V and J are TRBV10-3 and TRBJ2-5; 8 bases agree with TRBD1. The V and J ends lost 6 bases and 4 bases, in that order; junction bases with no gene match: 7. The CDR3 consists of 14 residues. The germline V gene encodes CDR1 ENHRY and CDR2 SYGVKD. The DNA for the CDR3 is TGTGCCATCAGCCCCGGACAGGGTGTAGAGACCCAGTACTTC. This translates into CAISPGQGVETQYF.

This sequence joins TRBV28 and TRBJ2-2; 11 nucleotides align to TRBD2. The germline V gene encodes CDR1 MDHEN and CDR2 SYDVKM. J gave up 6 bases and V 7 bases, and 10 bases lay outside the gene matches. CDR3 length: 16 amino acids. In DNA, the CDR3 is TGTGCCAGCACCCTCTATGGGACTAGCGGCTCCGGGGAGCTGTTTTTT. Protein sequence: CASTLYGTSGSGELFF.

V is TRBV21-1 and J is TRBJ2-4. TRBV21-1 is described as a pseudogene. The CDR3 consists of 12 residues. Here the CDR3 DNA reads TGTGCCAGCAGTTTGGCCAAAAACATTCAGTACTTC. This encodes CASSLAKNIQYF.

The rearrangement uses TRBV19 and TRBJ2-1; 8 bases match TRBD1. The V and J ends lost 5 bases and 6 bases, in that order; junction bases with no gene match: 15. There are 17 residues in the CDR3. Looked up from germline, CDR1 is LNHDA and CDR2 is SQIVND (reference sequence). The CDR3 protein is CASSFPRQGAQGNEQFF. The CDR3 region has the DNA TGTGCCAGTAGTTTTCCACGCCAGGGGGCGCAGGGCAATGAGCAGTTCTTC.